These 26 T cell receptor beta chains came from one sample sequenced in a study of T cell responses to AZD1222 COVID-19 vaccine (dated by TCRdb to the early 2020s). Read against the paper, the sample's time point label means: baseline before first vaccination. The method behind the library was the immunoSEQ multiplex PCR assay. TCRdb carries this immuneACCESS record with in-frame sequences only. Its versions omit some clonotypes, under half of them owing to an unresolved V gene in the studies checked, with the rest unexplained. A total of 200,000 or so clones appear in this sample, about 94% of them only once. The top ten clonotypes cover 9.2% of the sample. The input for sequencing was peripheral blood, taken on day 0 of AZD1222 vaccination. The origin of the receptors is an adult in good health.

The chain combines TRBV9 with TRBJ2-2; no clear D gene. The germline gives CDR1 SGDLS, CDR2 YYNGEE. V shed 0 bases and J shed 5 bases, with 8 bases lying between them. This CDR3 is 14 amino acids long. In DNA, the CDR3 is TGTGCCAGCAGCGTAGATATTGGAACCGGGGAGCTGTTTTTT. Protein sequence: CASSVDIGTGELFF. Looking up the rest from reference TRBV9 and TRBJ2-2 gives the full variable domain: DSGVTQTPKHLITATGQRVTLRCSPRSGDLSVYWYQQSLDQGLQFLIQYYNGEERAKGNILERFSAQQFPDLHSELNLSSLELGDSALYFCASSVDIGTGELFFGEGSRLTVL.

This chain uses TRBV14 with TRBJ1-3; no firm D call. The V gene lost 1 base and the J gene lost 0 bases, with 7 bases spanning the gap. This CDR3 is 15 amino acids long. The germline gives CDR1 SGHDN, CDR2 FVKESK. CDR3 protein: CASSQVASSGNTIYF. The CDR3 bases are TGTGCCAGCAGCCAAGTGGCGAGCTCTGGAAACACCATATATTTT.

This clone was detected once. The chain uses TRBV7-9 and TRBJ1-4; 7 nucleotides align to TRBD1. This CDR3 region has 14 residues. The germline V gene has CDR1 SEHNR and CDR2 FQNEAQ (reference sequence). J was trimmed by 7 bases and V by 5 bases; bases with no gene match: 7. The CDR3 is CASSTYRGVEKLFF. In nucleotides, the CDR3 is TGTGCCAGCAGCACTTACAGGGGAGTTGAAAAACTGTTTTTT.

The J gene is TRBJ2-3, the V gene TRBV6-2 or TRBV6-3; TRBD2 aligns across 7 bases. Germline V gene lookup returns CDR1 MNHEY and CDR2 SVGEGT. V lost 2 bases, J lost 4 bases, and 0 bases stayed unmatched. The CDR3 spans 13 residues. Here the CDR3 DNA reads TGTGCCAGCAGTTACGCGGGGGCAGATACGCAGTATTTT. This sequence encodes CASSYAGADTQYF.

The chain recombines TRBV2 with TRBJ1-2, with unresolved D. V was trimmed by 8 bases and J by 4 bases, leaving 14 bases between them. The CDR3 spans 13 residues. Germline V lookup: CDR1 SNHLY, CDR2 FYNNEI. The CDR3 spells CASAGGLGYGYTF. The CDR3 bases are TGTGCCAGCGCAGGTGGGCTCGGCTATGGCTACACCTTC. Full variable domain (rest looked up from reference TRBV2 and TRBJ1-2): EPEVTQTPSHQVTQMGQEVILRCVPISNHLYFYWYRQILGQKVEFLVSFYNNEISEKSEIFDDQFSVERPDGSNFTLKIRSTKLEDSAMYFCASAGGLGYGYTFGSGTRLTVV.

This chain joins TRBV6-5 and TRBJ2-7, with TRBD2 identical over 8 bases. V lost 8 bases and J lost 0; bases outside the gene matches: 6. The CDR3 spans 14 residues. Germline CDR1 is MNHEY and CDR2 is SVGAGI. CDR3 DNA: TGTGCCAGCGTACTAGCGGAGAGCTCCTACGAGCAGTACTTC. It encodes CASVLAESSYEQYF.

This chain joins TRBV11-2 and TRBJ2-7; 8 nucleotides agree with TRBD1. This CDR3 region has 15 residues. CDR1 is SGHAT, CDR2 FQNNGV, per germline. With V trimmed by 5 bases and J by 3 bases, 9 bases remained unmatched. The CDR3 nucleotides read TGTGCCAGCAGCGGGATACTGGACAGGGACTACGAGCAGTACTTC. It is translated as CASSGILDRDYEQYF.

This chain joins TRBV7-9 and TRBJ1-1, with D perhaps matching TRBD1 (5 bases). Trimming pared 4 bases from V and 0 bases from J, leaving 9 bases between. Germline loops: CDR1 SEHNR, CDR2 FQNEAQ (reference sequence). This CDR3 is 14 amino acids long. As DNA, the CDR3 is TGTGCCAGCAGCTCCCGGACATTGAACACTGAAGCTTTCTTT. Its translation: CASSSRTLNTEAFF.

The chain links TRBV6-6 to TRBJ1-6, with TRBD1 identical over 10 bases. Germline V gene sequence: CDR1 MNHNY, CDR2 SVGAGI (reference sequence). CDR3 length: 15 residues. Trimming at V came to 6 bases and at J to 9 bases, leaving 8 bases not matched to a gene. In DNA form, the CDR3 reads TGTGCCAGCAGAGCTCCGGGACAGGGGACTTCACCCCTCCACTTT. This encodes CASRAPGQGTSPLHF.

The V call is TRBV2, the J call TRBJ1-5, with TRBD1 as a possible D gene (5 bases). Germline V gene lookup returns CDR1 SNHLY and CDR2 FYNNEI. This CDR3 region has 14 residues. Trimming left V 7 bases short and J 4 bases short, with 14 bases between. The CDR3 loop is CASTLWGRNQPQHF. The CDR3 DNA follows: TGTGCCAGCACCCTATGGGGCAGAAATCAGCCCCAGCATTTT.

This chain uses TRBV5-8 with TRBJ1-2; D is uncertain. Germline V CDR1 and CDR2: SGHTS, YDEGEE. The CDR3 totals 13 residues. V was pared by 0 bases and J by 5 bases, with 8 bases between. The CDR3 coding sequence is TGTGCCAGCAGCTTGGAACCCGAGTATGGCTACACCTTC. Protein sequence: CASSLEPEYGYTF.

CDR3 nucleotide sequence: TGTGCCAGCAGCTTAGACCTCAAACCTAACTATGGCTACACCTTC. It codes for CASSLDLKPNYGYTF. The J gene is TRBJ1-2, the V gene TRBV7-9; D gene ambiguous. The CDR3 runs to 15 residues. CDR1 SEHNR and CDR2 FQNEAQ come from the germline V gene (reference sequence). V lost 1 base and J 0 bases, leaving 9 bases between the germline ends.

The J gene is TRBJ2-7, the V gene TRBV12-5; D not resolved. V was pared by 6 bases and J by 6 bases, with 9 bases between. Germline V gene lookup returns CDR1 LGHNT and CDR2 FRNRAP. The CDR3 totals 11 residues. The chain's CDR3 is CASGMTGEQYF. As DNA, the CDR3 is TGTGCTAGTGGAATGACGGGCGAGCAGTACTTC.

The chain uses TRBV19 and TRBJ2-7, with 7 positions matching TRBD1. J gave up 6 bases and V 6 bases, and 11 bases lay outside the gene matches. Germline CDR1 is LNHDA and CDR2 is SQIVND (reference sequence). The CDR3 extends over 14 amino acids. The CDR3 DNA follows: TGTGCCAGTAGGCCGGGACAGCTCCCGAGCGAGCAGTACTTC. This codes for CASRPGQLPSEQYF.

V gene TRBV28 combines with J gene TRBJ1-1; D uncertain. Looked up from germline, CDR1 is MDHEN and CDR2 is SYDVKM. V was cut by 7 bases and J by 4 bases, with 7 bases left in between. The CDR3 has 11 residues. This CDR3 is CASTTFTEAFF. The CDR3 DNA follows: TGTGCCAGCACTACTTTCACTGAAGCTTTCTTT.

The chain joins TRBV19 to TRBJ2-6; 9 bases align to TRBD2. This CDR3 is 17 amino acids long. V was pared by 6 bases and J by 1 base, with 7 bases of the junction left unmatched. Germline CDR1 reads LNHDA; CDR2 reads SQIVND (reference sequence). DNA for the CDR3: TGTGCCAGTAGCGTACTAGCGGGTGATTCTGGGGCCAACGTCCTGACTTTC. It is translated as CASSVLAGDSGANVLTF.

The chain uses TRBV27 and TRBJ1-1; no firm D call. V was cut by 11 bases and J by 3 bases, with 16 bases left in between. The CDR3 is 13 amino acids. CDR1 and CDR2 (germline): MNHEY, SMNVEV (reference sequence). The CDR3 spells CAAAGYGDTEAFF. For the CDR3, the DNA is TGTGCCGCAGCAGGATATGGGGACACTGAAGCTTTCTTT.

The chain employs TRBV19 and TRBJ2-2; the match to TRBD2 covers 13 bases. J lost 4 bases, V lost 7 bases, and 15 bases had no gene match. This CDR3 is built from 19 residues. CDR1 and CDR2 from the germline V gene are LNHDA and SQIVND (reference sequence). CDR3 sequence (DNA): TGTGCCAGTACCATACTAGCGGGAGGGCTCGGAGCTGTCACCGGGGAGCTGTTTTTT. This encodes CASTILAGGLGAVTGELFF. Variable domain in full (rest from reference TRBV19 and TRBJ2-2): DGGITQSPKYLFRKEGQNVTLSCEQNLNHDAMYWYRQDPGQGLRLIYYSQIVNDFQKGDIAEGYSVSREKKESFPLTVTSAQKNPTAFYLCASTILAGGLGAVTGELFFGEGSRLTVL.

The rearrangement joins TRBV2 to TRBJ1-2; D is undetermined. Germline loops: CDR1 SNHLY, CDR2 FYNNEI. V lost 6 bases and J 9 bases, leaving 14 bases between the germline ends. This CDR3 has 12 residues. In nucleotides, the CDR3 is TGTGCCAGCAGGGGGAGGACGGGTCGCTACACCTTC. Translation: CASRGRTGRYTF.

The gene calls are TRBV4-3 and TRBJ2-7; the match to TRBD1 covers 7 bases. V trimming: 4 bases; J trimming: 2 bases; junction bases outside the gene matches: 14. The germline V gene encodes CDR1 LGHNA and CDR2 YSLEER. The CDR3 totals 17 residues. The CDR3 spells CASSLGLDRDFTYEQYF. The CDR3, as DNA: TGCGCCAGCAGCCTCGGACTCGACAGGGATTTCACCTACGAGCAGTACTTC.

The chain links TRBV11-3 to TRBJ2-7; possible D gene TRBD2, 6 bases. V dropped 1 base and J dropped 6 bases, with 16 bases sitting between them. From germline, CDR1 is SGHNT and CDR2 YENEEA. The CDR3 contains 15 residues. CDR3 loop: CASSLGGLQSGEQYF. In nucleotides, the CDR3 is TGTGCCAGCAGCTTAGGGGGACTCCAATCCGGCGAGCAGTACTTC.

This chain uses TRBV27 with TRBJ1-2; D possibly corresponds to TRBD1 (5 bases). Deletions cut 3 bases from V and 8 bases from J, with 13 bases between. The CDR3 has 13 residues. From germline, CDR1 is MNHEY and CDR2 SMNVEV (reference sequence). The CDR3 DNA sequence: TGTGCCAGCAGTTTCGGAGGGACGAGGGGCTACACCTTC. It is translated as CASSFGGTRGYTF.

This chain connects TRBV27 to TRBJ1-6, with D unclear. The CDR3 spans 11 residues. Germline values: CDR1 MNHEY, CDR2 SMNVEV (reference sequence). With 5 bases removed from V and 13 bases from J, the gap between germline ends came to 9 bases. The CDR3 loop reads CASSKGGPLHF. The CDR3 nucleotides read TGTGCCAGCAGTAAGGGTGGGCCCCTCCACTTT.

This chain uses TRBV6-4 with TRBJ1-2; D gene uncertain. CDR1 is MRHNA and CDR2 is SNTAGT in the germline V gene. This CDR3 comprises 14 residues. The ends were cut back, 2 bases at V and 5 bases at J, with 12 bases in the middle. As DNA, the CDR3 is TGTGCCAGCAGTGACGTGCGGACCTGGTATGGCTACACCTTC. It encodes CASSDVRTWYGYTF.

Concerning this clone: One end of the junction varies from germline; a read error may be responsible. CDR3 sequence reads: CASSIGLGPDTGELFF. In nucleotides, the CDR3 is TGTGCCAGTAGCATAGGTTTAGGTCCCGACACCGGGGAGCTGTTTTTT. J is TRBJ2-2 and V is TRBV19; D not resolved. Germline CDR1 LNHDA, CDR2 SQIVND (reference sequence). CDR3 length: 16 residues.

This sequence joins TRBV30 and TRBJ1-5; no clear D. Per the germline V gene, CDR1 is GTSNPN and CDR2 is SVGIG (reference sequence). This CDR3 contains 14 residues. Trimming removed 3 bases from V and 2 bases from J, with 11 bases in between. CDR3 protein: CAWSVKGGNQPQHF. The CDR3 region has the DNA TGTGCCTGGAGCGTCAAGGGAGGCAATCAGCCCCAGCATTTT.